A selection of T cell receptor beta chains follows, all from one sample in a study of CD8+ T cells in alopecia areata. Profiled with immunoSEQ multiplex PCR; TCRdb holds only in-frame clones, not every one. Of roughly 200,000 clones in the sample, around 56% are singletons; the top ten hold approximately 3.3%. This specimen was CD4+ T cells sorted from blood, taken at week 4, from a patient treated with tofacitinib. These receptors originate from a human donor with alopecia areata. CDR3s include the opening cysteine and the closing phenylalanine or tryptophan. The D gene is left open where the match is weak. Rows may omit the clone size; those that give it use once, few, many or a size class.

V gene	CDR3 length	clone size	J gene	D gene	CDR3 DNA	CDR3 protein
TRBV4-1	13	few	TRBJ1-2	-	TGCGCCAGCAGCCAAGGCAGGGGCTCTGGAGCCTCCTTC	CASSQGRGSGASF
TRBV29-1	13	few	TRBJ2-7	TRBD1	TGCAGCGTTGGGGGACAGTACCTCTACGAGCAGTACTTC	CSVGGQYLYEQYF
TRBV7-9	14	few	TRBJ1-5	-	TGTGCCAGCAGCTACCCTTATAGCAATCAGCCCCAGCATTTT	CASSYPYSNQPQHF
TRBV5-6	16	few	TRBJ1-1	-	TGTGCCAGCAGCTTGGTTGGGGTCTCTATGAACACTGAAGCTTTCTTT	CASSLVGVSMNTEAFF
TRBV7-2	14	-	TRBJ1-6	TRBD1	TGTGCCAGCCGACAGGGATCGAAAAATTCACCCCTCCACTTT	CASRQGSKNSPLHF
TRBV30	14	-	TRBJ1-4	-	TGTGCCTGGAGTGGGGCAGGGGACAATGAAAAACTGTTTTTT	CAWSGAGDNEKLFF
TRBV7-9	14	-	TRBJ2-7	TRBD1	TGTGCCAGCAGCTCCGGGACAGGGTTCTACGAGCAGTACTTC	CASSSGTGFYEQYF
TRBV9	15	few	TRBJ1-2	-	TGTGCCAGCAGCGTAGGTGCCGGCGCTAACTATGGCTACACCTTC	CASSVGAGANYGYTF
TRBV25-1	13	-	TRBJ2-5	TRBD2	TGTGCCAGCATTCGGGCGGGGGGAGAGACCCAGTACTTC	CASIRAGGETQYF
TRBV5-1	15	-	TRBJ2-5	-	TGCGCCAGCAGCCGGGGGCCAGGTGGTGGAGAGACCCAGTACTTC	CASSRGPGGGETQYF
TRBV2	14	few	TRBJ1-2	-	TGTGCCAGCAGTGGAAAGGAAGGGGACTATGGCTACACCTTC	CASSGKEGDYGYTF
TRBV10-3	15	few	TRBJ2-7	-	TGTGCCATCAGTGATGGGACTCCAAGCTCCTACGAGCAGTACTTC	CAISDGTPSSYEQYF
TRBV30	13	-	TRBJ1-4	TRBD1	TGTGCCTGGAGGAACAGGGGTAATGAAAAACTGTTTTTT	CAWRNRGNEKLFF
TRBV6-5	12	-	TRBJ1-2	-	TGTGCCAGCAGCAGGACGGGCTATGGCTACACCTTC	CASSRTGYGYTF
TRBV5-6	16	-	TRBJ1-1	TRBD1	TGTGCCAGCAGCCCGGGGGGACAGAGGATAGACACTGAAGCTTTCTTT	CASSPGGQRIDTEAFF
TRBV9	13	once	TRBJ2-1	-	TGTGCCAGCAGCGTAACTCTAGGGGCTGAGCAGTTCTTC	CASSVTLGAEQFF
TRBV9	17	-	TRBJ1-6	-	TGTGCCAGCAGCGTAGGGGGAGGGAGGGGCGGTGATTCACCCCTCCACTTT	CASSVGGGRGGDSPLHF
TRBV29-1	13	-	TRBJ1-1	-	TGCAGCGTTGATCCCCGGGCCGGGACTGAAGCTTTCTTT	CSVDPRAGTEAFF
TRBV28	12	few	TRBJ2-5	TRBD1	TGTGCCGGAAACAGGGGGCAAGAGACCCAGTACTTC	CAGNRGQETQYF
TRBV25-1	18	-	TRBJ2-1	-	TGTGCCAGCAGTTCTGGGGAAGGGGTGTTCGGTTCCTACAATGAGCAGTTCTTC	CASSSGEGVFGSYNEQFF
TRBV30	15	-	TRBJ1-2	-	TGTGCCTGGAGTTTTGACAGGCGAGAGAACTATGGCTACACCTTC	CAWSFDRRENYGYTF
TRBV5-1	15	-	TRBJ1-2	-	TGCGCCAGCAGCTCCTCGCCTGGCGGCGAGAGGGGCTACACCTTC	CASSSSPGGERGYTF
TRBV2	12	-	TRBJ2-5	-	TGTGCCAGCAGTGAACAGCAAGAGACCCAGTACTTC	CASSEQQETQYF
TRBV30	12	-	TRBJ2-7	-	TGTGCCTGGAACGACTACAGCCACGAGCAGTACTTC	CAWNDYSHEQYF
TRBV2	14	-	TRBJ1-2	-	TGTGCCAGCAGGACAGCGATTAGGGACTATGGCTACACCTTC	CASRTAIRDYGYTF
TRBV6-5	15	-	TRBJ2-6	TRBD1	TGTGCCAGCAGTAGGGGGACAGGAGGGGCCAACGTCCTGACTTTC	CASSRGTGGANVLTF
TRBV29-1	12	few	TRBJ2-3	-	TGCAGCGCCCGGACAGATGATTCTACGCAGTATTTT	CSARTDDSTQYF
TRBV25-1	15	-	TRBJ1-2	-	TGTGCCAGCAGTGACCCACACGGGTACAACTATGGCTACACCTTC	CASSDPHGYNYGYTF
TRBV30	13	-	TRBJ1-1	-	TGTGCCTGGAGTACAGGGAGGGACACTGAAGCTTTCTTT	CAWSTGRDTEAFF
TRBV30	14	-	TRBJ1-3	-	TGTGCCTGGAATCCAGGTACCTCTGGAAACACCATATATTTT	CAWNPGTSGNTIYF
TRBV4-3	16	few	TRBJ1-3	-	TGCGCCAGCAGCCAAGAGGCACCGTCCTTCGGAAACACCATATATTTT	CASSQEAPSFGNTIYF
TRBV4-3	12	few	TRBJ2-2	-	TGCGCCAGCAGCCGCCGCACCGGGGAGCTGTTTTTT	CASSRRTGELFF